The rows below give T cell receptor beta chains drawn from one sample of a study of radiotherapy plus CTLA-4 blockade in lung cancer. Profiling relied on immunoSEQ multiplex PCR, and the TCRdb table lists in-frame clones only, not all of them. Seen here are 50,000 to 60,000 clones, around 79% observed once, and the top ten hold over 15%. Material: peripheral blood, obtained from a patient treated with radiotherapy plus ipilimumab. The receptors stem from a human donor with non-small cell lung cancer who had a complete response to radiotherapy plus ipilimumab. CDR3s include the opening cysteine and the closing phenylalanine or tryptophan. Fields, in order: V gene, clone size, J gene, D gene, CDR3 DNA, CDR3 protein. D genes are given only for firm matches. Clone size appears in some rows only: once, few, many, or a class for an expanded clone.

TRBV4-1	NA	TRBJ2-6	NA	TGCGCCAGCAGCCAAGAGCGGGGGCACTCTGGGGCCAACGTCCTGACTTTC	CASSQERGHSGANVLTF
TRBV28	NA	TRBJ2-7	NA	TGTGCCAGCACCCTCAACCGGGACTACGAGCAGTACTTC	CASTLNRDYEQYF
TRBV7-2	NA	TRBJ2-4	TRBD2	TGTGCCAGCAGCTTAGAGGGACTAGCGGTCGAAGGTCACATTCAGTACTTC	CASSLEGLAVEGHIQYF
TRBV7-2	NA	TRBJ1-1	TRBD1	TGTGCCAGCAGCTTAGGACAGGGGTTGAACACTGAAGCTTTCTTT	CASSLGQGLNTEAFF
TRBV5-4	NA	TRBJ1-2	NA	TGTGCCAGCAAAAATTCCAGGGATTATGGCTACACCTTC	CASKNSRDYGYTF
TRBV11-2	NA	TRBJ2-2	NA	TGTGCCAGCAGCTTAGATCAGGGAGGATGGTGGGAGCTGTTTTTT	CASSLDQGGWWELFF
TRBV19	NA	TRBJ1-5	TRBD1	TGTGCCAGTAGTATAGCTCTGGGACAGGGAGACCAGCCCCAGCATTTT	CASSIALGQGDQPQHF
TRBV25-1	NA	TRBJ2-1	NA	TGTGCCAGCAGTGGGCAAGGCAGGGAGCAGTTCTTC	CASSGQGREQFF
TRBV30	once	TRBJ2-2	NA	TGTGCCTGGAGTGAGGCGACAGTCTTCACCGGGGAGCTGTTTTTT	CAWSEATVFTGELFF
TRBV6-1	few	TRBJ2-5	TRBD1	TGTGCCAGCAGTGAAGCGCGGTTGGGACAGGGGGTCGAGACCCAGTACTTC	CASSEARLGQGVETQYF
TRBV5-1	NA	TRBJ1-1	NA	TGCGCCAGCAGCCTCGACACAGGGAACACTGAAGCTTTCTTT	CASSLDTGNTEAFF
TRBV6-1	few	TRBJ2-1	NA	TGTGCCAGCAGTGGAGCTAGCGCCCCAAAAAGGAATGAGCAGTTCTTC	CASSGASAPKRNEQFF
TRBV4-1	NA	TRBJ2-3	TRBD2	TGCGCCAGCAGCCAAGGGGGAGCTAGCGGGAGAAGTTGGATCGGCACAGATACGCAGTATTTT	CASSQGGASGRSWIGTDTQYF
TRBV19	few	TRBJ1-5	TRBD1	TGTGCCAGTAGTACCCAGGGGGAACAGCCCCAGCATTTT	CASSTQGEQPQHF
TRBV7-2	NA	TRBJ1-3	NA	TGTGCCAGCAGCCTGGGGGGGACTGGAAACACCATATATTTT	CASSLGGTGNTIYF
TRBV7-2	NA	TRBJ2-1	NA	TGTGCCAGCAGCTTAGAATTGACCGGCGGTCCTTACAATGAGCAGTTCTTC	CASSLELTGGPYNEQFF
TRBV7-2	NA	TRBJ2-7	NA	TGTGCCAGCAGCTTCTCAGGATCCTACGAGCAGTACTTC	CASSFSGSYEQYF
TRBV15	NA	TRBJ1-1	NA	TGTGCCACCAGCAGAGATCTTGCAGTTGAAGCTTTCTTT	CATSRDLAVEAFF